These T cell receptor beta chains were read from a single sample in a study of control samples from healthy donors and cancer patients. Profiling relied on immunoSEQ multiplex PCR, and the TCRdb table lists in-frame clones only, not all of them. This repertoire shows more than 70,000 clones, roughly 90% found once; its top ten account for around 0.9%. The sequencing input was blood. The source is a woman in her 30s in good health. The CDR3 runs from the conserved cysteine through the conserved F or W. The order of the fields is V gene, D gene, J gene, clone size, CDR3 protein, CDR3 DNA. D genes are given only for firm matches. Where a row states a size, it is once, few, many or the class of an expanded clone; other rows omit it.

TRBV19	-	TRBJ1-4	-	CASSHPGWDEKLFF	TGTGCCAGTAGTCACCCGGGATGGGACGAAAAACTGTTTTTT
TRBV7-9	-	TRBJ2-7	-	CASSPNAGLPYEQYF	TGTGCCAGCAGCCCCAACGCGGGGCTACCCTACGAGCAGTACTTC
TRBV20-1	-	TRBJ2-7	-	CSASGRNYEQYF	TGCAGTGCTAGTGGACGGAACTACGAGCAGTACTTC
TRBV19	-	TRBJ2-7	-	CASSIGDLGNEQYF	TGTGCCAGTAGTATAGGGGACCTCGGCAACGAGCAGTACTTC
TRBV30	TRBD2	TRBJ2-5	few	CAWNLNSGNQETQYF	TGTGCCTGGAACTTAAATAGCGGGAACCAAGAGACCCAGTACTTC
TRBV3-1/TRBV3-2	-	TRBJ2-3	once	CASSQDRNTQYF	TGTGCCAGCAGCCAAGATCGGAATACGCAGTATTTT
TRBV25-1	-	TRBJ2-7	once	CASSDLPTGLITGQYF	TGTGCCAGCAGTGACTTACCGACAGGCCTGATCACGGGGCAGTACTTC
TRBV7-3	-	TRBJ1-1	once	CASTRGRDTEAFF	TGTGCCAGCACCAGGGGCAGGGATACTGAAGCTTTCTTT
TRBV6-5	-	TRBJ1-4	-	CASSYSLVGEKLFF	TGTGCCAGCAGTTACTCTCTTGTGGGGGAAAAACTGTTTTTT
TRBV29-1	-	TRBJ2-7	once	CSVATSYEQYF	TGCAGCGTCGCGACCTCCTACGAGCAGTACTTC
TRBV5-1	-	TRBJ2-7	-	CASSLGGRYEQYF	TGCGCCAGCAGCTTGGGGGGACGCTACGAGCAGTACTTC
TRBV19	-	TRBJ1-5	-	CASSISPWEGNQPQHF	TGTGCCAGTAGTATATCCCCGTGGGAGGGCAATCAGCCCCAGCATTTT
TRBV5-5	TRBD1	TRBJ2-3	-	CASSWGDRGQIDTQYF	TGTGCCAGCAGCTGGGGGGACAGGGGGCAAATAGATACGCAGTATTTT
TRBV11-2	-	TRBJ2-5	-	CASSLTRGETQYF	TGTGCCAGCAGCCTGACTAGGGGAGAGACCCAGTACTTC
TRBV24-1	-	TRBJ1-3	-	CATSAPPDRDGRNTIYF	TGTGCCACCAGTGCCCCTCCCGACCGGGACGGAAGAAACACCATATATTTT
TRBV5-1	TRBD2	TRBJ2-3	-	CASSGGLATDTQYF	TGCGCCAGCAGCGGAGGACTAGCGACAGATACGCAGTATTTT
TRBV28	-	TRBJ1-1	-	CASRGGVAFF	TGTGCCAGCAGGGGGGGCGTAGCTTTCTTT
TRBV20-1	TRBD2	TRBJ2-7	-	CSASEQHQRENPEQYF	TGCAGTGCTAGTGAACAACACCAGCGGGAGAACCCCGAGCAGTACTTC
TRBV27	TRBD1	TRBJ2-7	-	CASSLLGTGAVEQYF	TGTGCCAGCAGTTTATTGGGAACAGGGGCAGTCGAGCAGTACTTC
TRBV14	-	TRBJ2-3	-	CASSQDQAVTVSTDTQYF	TGTGCCAGCAGCCAAGATCAAGCGGTGACAGTTAGCACAGATACGCAGTATTTT
TRBV5-4	TRBD2	TRBJ2-1	-	CASSSAGTSPREQFF	TGTGCCAGCAGCTCAGCCGGGACTAGCCCCCGGGAGCAGTTCTTC
TRBV19	-	TRBJ1-1	-	CASSIDPRGVVTEAFF	TGTGCCAGTAGTATAGATCCGAGGGGGGTGGTCACTGAAGCTTTCTTT
TRBV25-1	-	TRBJ2-2	-	CARSGGGQDTGELFF	TGTGCCCGCAGTGGGGGGGGACAGGACACCGGGGAGCTGTTTTTT
TRBV6-5	-	TRBJ2-2	-	CATESGDSTGELFF	TGTGCGACCGAGAGCGGGGACAGCACCGGGGAGCTGTTTTTT
TRBV6-1	TRBD1	TRBJ1-2	once	CASSDGQGRGYTF	TGTGCCAGCAGTGACGGACAGGGTCGTGGCTACACCTTC
TRBV10-2	TRBD2	TRBJ2-2	-	CASRNLAGAKNTGELFF	TGCGCCAGCAGAAACCTAGCGGGGGCAAAAAACACCGGGGAGCTGTTTTTT
TRBV4-2	-	TRBJ1-6	-	CASSPEPPPESPLHF	TGTGCCAGCAGCCCCGAGCCCCCCCCAGAGTCACCCCTCCACTTT
TRBV24-1	TRBD2	TRBJ2-5	-	CATSDSSGRESETQYF	TGTGCCACCAGTGACTCTAGCGGGAGAGAATCAGAGACCCAGTACTTC
TRBV5-4	-	TRBJ1-3	-	CASSLVGYDTIYF	TGTGCCAGCAGCTTGGTGGGGTACGACACCATATATTTT
TRBV11-1	-	TRBJ1-1	once	CASSLGGFPEAFF	TGTGCCAGCAGCTTAGGGGGGTTCCCTGAAGCTTTCTTT
TRBV30	-	TRBJ1-3	-	CAWSADLGRIRNTIYF	TGTGCCTGGAGTGCCGACCTGGGACGGATCAGAAACACCATATATTTT
TRBV10-3	-	TRBJ2-2	-	CAISGTNTGELFF	TGTGCCATCAGTGGGACAAACACCGGGGAGCTGTTTTTT
TRBV29-1	-	TRBJ2-3	-	CSVRELGGDTQYF	TGCAGCGTGCGGGAACTGGGGGGAGATACGCAGTATTTT
TRBV6-5	TRBD1	TRBJ1-2	-	CASSPRGDRDGYTF	TGTGCCAGCAGTCCGCGGGGGGACAGGGATGGCTACACCTTC